One TCR beta chain is described in this entry. In the authors' methods: Amplification of reference gene primers was used by the study to estimate nucleated cell counts. Clones were sequenced by immunoSEQ multiplex PCR, and TCRdb holds only the in-frame ones, with some missing. That table supplies the V and J calls and clone size; D and trimming were determined from the DNA. The data contain over 200,000 clones, more than 75% of them singletons. This sample was included in a study of blood T cell repertoires in COVID-19. V shed 7 bases and J shed 6 bases, with 15 bases lying between them. The CDR3 extends over 12 amino acids. Germline-derived CDR1 and CDR2 are SQVTM and ANQGSEA.

The clonotype originates from a woman between 50 and 59 years old with acute or convalescent COVID-19. Input material: peripheral blood. The chain joins TRBV29-1 to TRBJ1-2; D possibly corresponds to TRBD1 (6 bases). CDR3 amino acids: CSGQTGSDGYTF. In nucleotides, the CDR3 is TGCAGCGGTCAGACAGGTTCAGATGGCTACACCTTC.